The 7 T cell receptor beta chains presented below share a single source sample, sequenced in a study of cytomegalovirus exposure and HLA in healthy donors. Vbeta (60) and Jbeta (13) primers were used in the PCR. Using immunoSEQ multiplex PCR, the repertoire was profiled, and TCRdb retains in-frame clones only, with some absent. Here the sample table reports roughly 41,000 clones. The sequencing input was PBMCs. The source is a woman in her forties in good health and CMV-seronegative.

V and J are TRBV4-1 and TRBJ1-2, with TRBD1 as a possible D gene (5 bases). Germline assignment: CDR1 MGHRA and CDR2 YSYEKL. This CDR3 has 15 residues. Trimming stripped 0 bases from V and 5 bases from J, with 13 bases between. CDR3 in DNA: TGCGCCAGCAGCCAAGACCCAGGGATGCAGTATGGCTACACCTTC. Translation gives CASSQDPGMQYGYTF.

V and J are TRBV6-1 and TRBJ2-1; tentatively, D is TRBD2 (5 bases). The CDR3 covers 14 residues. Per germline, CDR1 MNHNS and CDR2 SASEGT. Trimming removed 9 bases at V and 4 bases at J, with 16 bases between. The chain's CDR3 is CASQAGDYYNEQFF. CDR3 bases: TGTGCCAGTCAGGCCGGGGATTATTACAATGAGCAGTTCTTC.

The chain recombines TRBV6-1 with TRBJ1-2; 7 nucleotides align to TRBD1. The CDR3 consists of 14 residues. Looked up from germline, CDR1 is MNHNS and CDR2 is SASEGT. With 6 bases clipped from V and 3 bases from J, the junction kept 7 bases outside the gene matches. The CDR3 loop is CASRGQYTDYGYTF. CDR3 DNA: TGTGCCAGCAGGGGACAGTACACGGACTATGGCTACACCTTC.

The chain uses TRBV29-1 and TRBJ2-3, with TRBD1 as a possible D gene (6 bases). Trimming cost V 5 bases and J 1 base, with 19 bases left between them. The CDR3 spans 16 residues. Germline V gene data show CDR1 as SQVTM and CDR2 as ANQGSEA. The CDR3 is CSVNSLQGRGTDTQYF. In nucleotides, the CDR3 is TGCAGCGTTAATTCTCTACAGGGCCGTGGCACAGATACGCAGTATTTT.

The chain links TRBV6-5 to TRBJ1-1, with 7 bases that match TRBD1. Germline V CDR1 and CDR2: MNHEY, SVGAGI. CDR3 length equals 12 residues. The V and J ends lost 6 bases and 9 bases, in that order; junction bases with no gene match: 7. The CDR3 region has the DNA TGTGCCAGCAGCTTACACAGGGGTAAAGCTTTCTTT. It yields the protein CASSLHRGKAFF.

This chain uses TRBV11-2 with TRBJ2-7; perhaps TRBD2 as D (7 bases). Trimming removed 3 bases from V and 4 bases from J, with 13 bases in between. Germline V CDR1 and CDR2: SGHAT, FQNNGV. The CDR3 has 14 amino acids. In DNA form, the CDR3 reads TGTGCCAGCAGCTTCAGAGGGGGGGTTTACGAGCAGTACTTC. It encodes CASSFRGGVYEQYF.

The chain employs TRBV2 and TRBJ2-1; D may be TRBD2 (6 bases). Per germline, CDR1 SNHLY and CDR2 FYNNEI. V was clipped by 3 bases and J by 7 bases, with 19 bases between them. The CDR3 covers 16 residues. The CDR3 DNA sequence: TGTGCCAGCAGTGAGCGCCGGTTTGGGGGGAGGAATGAGCAGTTCTTC. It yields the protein CASSERRFGGRNEQFF.